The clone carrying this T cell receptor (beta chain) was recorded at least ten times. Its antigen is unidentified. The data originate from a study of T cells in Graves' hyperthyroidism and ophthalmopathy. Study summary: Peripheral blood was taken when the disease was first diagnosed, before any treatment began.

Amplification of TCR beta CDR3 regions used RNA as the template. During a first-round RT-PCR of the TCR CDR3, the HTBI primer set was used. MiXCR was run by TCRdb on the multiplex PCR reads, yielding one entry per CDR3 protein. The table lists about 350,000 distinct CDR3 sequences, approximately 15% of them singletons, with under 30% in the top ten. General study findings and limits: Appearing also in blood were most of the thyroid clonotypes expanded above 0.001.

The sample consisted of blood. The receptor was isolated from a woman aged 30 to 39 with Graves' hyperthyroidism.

CDR3 nucleotides: TGTGCCAGCAGTTTTCTGCACGGGAGCACAGATACGCAGTATTTT. Encoded protein: CASSFLHGSTDTQYF. The J gene is TRBJ2-3, the V gene TRBV12-3 or TRBV12-4; D not certain. V lost 3 bases to trimming and J lost 0 bases, with 10 bases between them. This CDR3 has 15 residues.